In this sample, the clone carrying this TCR beta chain turned up a few times. The antigen remains undetermined. The source of the sample is a study of response to subunit inactivated influenza vaccine. General observations from the study: Authors suggested each seasonal influenza vaccination recruits few new T cells.

TCRdb ran MiXCR on the RT-PCR reads and lists one entry per CDR3 protein. The data contain 530,000 or so distinct CDR3 sequences, over 9.5% of them seen just once; the ten biggest clones take up roughly 10%. J lost 11 bases, V lost 0 bases, and 11 bases had no gene match. CDR1 is SGHDT, CDR2 YYEEEE, per germline. This CDR3 region has 15 residues. The material was PBMCs from blood, obtained on the day of vaccination. This rearrangement joins TRBV5-6 to TRBJ2-3; 8 nucleotides line up with TRBD2. This clonotype originated in a man between 50 and 59 years old who received an inactivated influenza vaccine. CDR3 sequence reads: CASSLAPSGGGKQYF. DNA of the CDR3: TGTGCCAGCAGCTTGGCCCCGTCGGGAGGGGGGAAGCAGTATTTT.